The 31 T cell receptor beta chains below all came from one sample that was sequenced in a study of blood T cell repertoires in COVID-19. Assay: immunoSEQ multiplex PCR; the TCRdb copy retains only in-frame clones and omits some. Of roughly 380,000 clones listed, roughly 90% were seen once; the top ten hold roughly 1.5%. The sequencing input was peripheral blood. Receptors originate from a woman between 40 and 50 years old with COVID-19, enrolled during active disease.

This clone was recorded a few times. The genes are TRBV3-1 (or the pseudogene TRBV3-2) and TRBJ1-1; possibly TRBD1 for D (5 bases). This CDR3 has 13 amino acids. CDR1 LGHDT and CDR2 YNNKEL come from the germline V gene (reference sequence). V was cut by 1 base and J by 5 bases, with 8 bases left in between. The CDR3 sequence: CASSQAGGTEAFF. CDR3 DNA sequence: TGTGCCAGCAGCCAAGCCGGGGGTACTGAAGCTTTCTTT.

This sequence joins TRBV6-5 and TRBJ2-7; TRBD2 might be the D (6 bases). Germline CDR1 reads MNHEY; CDR2 reads SVGAGI. Trimming stripped 2 bases from V and 6 bases from J, with 17 bases between. This CDR3 is 15 amino acids long. CDR3 DNA: TGTGCCAGCAGTTACCCCGGGACTCCTGCTTCCGAGCAGTACTTC. Translating gives CASSYPGTPASEQYF.

The gene calls are TRBV14 and TRBJ1-1; a possible D gene is TRBD1 (5 bases). The V gene's germline CDR1 is SGHDN and CDR2 FVKESK. The CDR3 has 15 amino acids. Trimming took off 5 bases at V and 2 bases at J, with 15 bases between the two ends. Written as DNA, the CDR3 is TGTGCCAGCAGCTTTCGTAAGGGGCGAAACACTGAAGCTTTCTTT. Translation: CASSFRKGRNTEAFF.

In the case of this clone: Other nucleotide sequences from this sample produce the same CDR3. The rearrangement links TRBV28 to TRBJ1-3; D gene unclear. This CDR3 has 12 amino acids. Trimming stripped 5 bases from V and 0 bases from J, with 2 bases between. Looked up from germline, CDR1 is MDHEN and CDR2 is SYDVKM. CDR3 nucleotide sequence: TGTGCCAGCAGTCTCTCTGGAAACACCATATATTTT. Its translation is CASSLSGNTIYF.

A remark on this clone: The identical CDR3 is also encoded by other nucleotide sequences in the sample. The chain recombines TRBV19 with TRBJ2-1, with 10 nucleotides matching TRBD1. The CDR3 runs to 15 residues. V lost 5 bases and J lost 3; bases outside the gene matches: 4. Germline CDR1 is LNHDA and CDR2 is SQIVND (reference sequence). CDR3 protein: CASSPRTGGYNEQFF. The CDR3 coding sequence is TGTGCCAGTAGTCCGAGGACAGGGGGCTACAATGAGCAGTTCTTC. Full variable domain (outside the CDR3, taken from reference TRBV19 and TRBJ2-1): DGGITQSPKYLFRKEGQNVTLSCEQNLNHDAMYWYRQDPGQGLRLIYYSQIVNDFQKGDIAEGYSVSREKKESFPLTVTSAQKNPTAFYLCASSPRTGGYNEQFFGPGTRLTVL.

This chain connects TRBV6-2 or TRBV6-3 to TRBJ2-5; 10 bases align to TRBD2. The CDR3 sequence is 16 residues long. Germline CDR1 MNHEY, CDR2 SVGEGT. V was pared by 6 bases and J by 3 bases, with 10 bases of the junction left unmatched. CDR3 region: CASSALFSGREETQYF. The CDR3 DNA is TGTGCCAGCAGCGCTCTCTTCAGCGGGAGGGAAGAGACCCAGTACTTC.

This chain links TRBV18 with TRBJ2-7; 12 nucleotides agree with TRBD2. Unmatched junction bases numbered 10, after V lost 2 bases and J lost 2 bases. CDR1 is KGHSH, CDR2 LQKENI, per germline. This CDR3 has 18 residues. In nucleotides, the CDR3 is TGTGCCAGCTCACCAGGGGGACTAGCGGGCGTACCCACCTACGAGCAGTACTTC. Translation: CASSPGGLAGVPTYEQYF.

This chain uses TRBV6-5 with TRBJ1-5, with D maybe TRBD1 (5 bases). The germline V and J ends were trimmed by 6 bases and 0 bases, with 9 bases remaining between them. There are 14 residues in the CDR3. Per germline, CDR1 MNHEY and CDR2 SVGAGI. The CDR3, as DNA: TGTGCCAGCAGGGGGCTGGGTAGCAATCAGCCCCAGCATTTT. The encoded protein is CASRGLGSNQPQHF.

The chain recombines TRBV9 with TRBJ2-2; TRBD1 might be the D (6 bases). The V end lost 6 bases, the J end lost 3 bases, and 18 bases lay between the germline ends. In germline, CDR1 is SGDLS, CDR2 YYNGEE. The CDR3 runs to 16 residues. The CDR3 bases are TGTGCCAGCACCCCACGGGCAGGGGCGTACACCGGGGAGCTGTTTTTT. As protein: CASTPRAGAYTGELFF.

The chain links TRBV6-2 or TRBV6-3 to TRBJ1-5; tentative D call: TRBD1 (5 bases). V was trimmed by 5 bases and J by 7 bases, leaving 15 bases between them. Germline CDR1 and CDR2: MNHEY and SVGEGT. The CDR3 has 14 residues. CDR3 DNA sequence: TGTGCCAGCAGTAGCAGGGAAAGTGGACAGCCCCAGCATTTT. Translation: CASSSRESGQPQHF.

This clone was observed once. Other DNA sequences in this specimen translate into the identical CDR3. The rearrangement links TRBV28 to TRBJ2-3; D is perhaps TRBD2 (6 bases). The CDR3 sequence is 15 residues long. Germline values: CDR1 MDHEN, CDR2 SYDVKM. The germline V and J ends were trimmed by 4 bases and 1 base, with 12 bases remaining between them. CDR3: CASSSGGQGTDTQYF. Here the CDR3 DNA reads TGTGCCAGCAGTTCCGGAGGGCAGGGCACAGATACGCAGTATTTT.

The rearrangement links TRBV15 to TRBJ1-4; no clear D. The length of the CDR3 is 14 residues. Germline CDR1 reads LNHNV; CDR2 reads YYDKDF (reference sequence). Trimming shortened V by 8 bases and J by 7 bases, and 17 bases separated the two germline ends. The CDR3 reads CATENPASGEKLFF. Written as DNA, the CDR3 is TGTGCCACCGAAAACCCTGCATCCGGTGAAAAACTGTTTTTT. Complete variable domain (other parts from reference TRBV15 and TRBJ1-4): DAMVIQNPRYQVTQFGKPVTLSCSQTLNHNVMYWYQQKSSQAPKLLFHYYDKDFNNEADTPDNFQSRRPNTSFCFLDIRSPGLGDTAMYLCATENPASGEKLFFGSGTQLSVL.

V and J are TRBV5-4 and TRBJ1-2; D gene uncertain. Germline CDR1 reads SGHNT; CDR2 reads YYREEE (reference sequence). V dropped 0 bases and J dropped 0 bases, with 9 bases sitting between them. CDR3 size: 15 residues. CDR3 region: CASSLGSGTNYGYTF. As DNA, the CDR3 is TGTGCCAGCAGCTTGGGATCCGGGACTAACTATGGCTACACCTTC.

The chain is built from TRBV10-1 and TRBJ2-1; 9 nucleotides match TRBD2. Looked up from germline, CDR1 is WNHNN and CDR2 is SYGVQD (reference sequence). This CDR3 spans 17 amino acids. Trimming took 2 bases from V and 4 from J; bases not matched to a gene: 9. CDR3 bases: TGCGCCAGCAGTGAGATGGTAGCGGGAGACAGTTACAATGAGCAGTTCTTC. Protein: CASSEMVAGDSYNEQFF.

The chain has TRBV27 and TRBJ1-1; 9 positions match TRBD1. The ends lost 5 bases at V and 5 bases at J; junction bases unmatched: 9. The germline V gene encodes CDR1 MNHEY and CDR2 SMNVEV (reference sequence). The CDR3 sequence is 15 residues long. This CDR3 is CASSELGTGQTEAFF. The CDR3 region has the DNA TGTGCCAGCAGTGAGCTGGGGACAGGGCAGACTGAAGCTTTCTTT.

The chain is built from TRBV11-2 and TRBJ2-5; TRBD1 is a possible D gene (6 bases). V was clipped by 5 bases and J by 1 base, with 14 bases between them. Looked up from germline, CDR1 is SGHAT and CDR2 is FQNNGV. The CDR3 covers 15 residues. CDR3 nucleotides: TGTGCCAGCAGCCGGATGACAGGACCCCAAGAGACCCAGTACTTC. Encoded protein: CASSRMTGPQETQYF.

This chain connects TRBV19 to TRBJ1-1; D remains unclear. CDR3 length equals 18 residues. Deletions cut 3 bases from V and 0 bases from J, with 20 bases between. Per germline, CDR1 LNHDA and CDR2 SQIVND (reference sequence). The CDR3 loop reads CASSIGPPFQAMNTEAFF. DNA of the CDR3: TGTGCCAGTAGTATTGGGCCCCCCTTCCAGGCGATGAACACTGAAGCTTTCTTT. The entire variable domain, with the rest obtained from reference TRBV19 and TRBJ1-1, is as follows: DGGITQSPKYLFRKEGQNVTLSCEQNLNHDAMYWYRQDPGQGLRLIYYSQIVNDFQKGDIAEGYSVSREKKESFPLTVTSAQKNPTAFYLCASSIGPPFQAMNTEAFFGQGTRLTVV.

In this sample, this clone turned up once. The chain uses TRBV11-3 and TRBJ2-2, with 7 bases matching TRBD1. The CDR3 consists of 15 residues. Germline V gives CDR1 SGHNT, CDR2 YENEEA. V lost 5 bases, J lost 7 bases, and 10 bases stayed unmatched. DNA for the CDR3: TGTGCCAGCAGCCGCGAGGGGGCTCGTAACGGGGAGCTGTTTTTT. As protein: CASSREGARNGELFF.

This rearrangement joins TRBV27 to TRBJ1-3, with 7 bases matching TRBD1. Unmatched junction bases numbered 7, after V lost 5 bases and J lost 0 bases. Per germline, CDR1 MNHEY and CDR2 SMNVEV (reference sequence). The CDR3 totals 16 residues. The DNA of the CDR3 is TGTGCCAGCAGTCTCGGGACAGCCAACTCTGGAAACACCATATATTTT. Protein product: CASSLGTANSGNTIYF.

This sequence joins TRBV15 and TRBJ1-5, with a weak D call TRBD1 (5 bases). The CDR3 sequence is 15 residues long. Trimming removed 0 bases at V and 3 bases at J, with 9 bases between. Germline assignment: CDR1 LNHNV and CDR2 YYDKDF (reference sequence). The CDR3 coding sequence is TGTGCCACCAGCAGAGATAGGGGATTCAATCAGCCCCAGCATTTT. Its translation is CATSRDRGFNQPQHF.

V and J are TRBV7-2 and TRBJ1-2; D is unclear. Trimming stripped 2 bases from V and 7 bases from J, with 17 bases between. The CDR3 runs to 15 residues. Germline-derived CDR1 and CDR2 are SGHTA and FQGNSA. The DNA for the CDR3 is TGTGCCAGCAGCTTACTAGAACTTTCTTCGGGTGGCTACACCTTC. Its protein is CASSLLELSSGGYTF.

The J gene is TRBJ2-4, the V gene TRBV27; D perhaps matches TRBD2 (5 bases). The germline V gene encodes CDR1 MNHEY and CDR2 SMNVEV (reference sequence). Trimming stripped 5 bases from V and 9 bases from J, with 11 bases between. The CDR3 is 12 amino acids. CDR3 sequence: CASSPGLGIQYF. CDR3 nucleotide sequence: TGTGCCAGCAGTCCCGGACTGGGCATTCAGTACTTC.

This clone occurred once. CDR3 in amino acids: CASSIAPLAGVSDEQFF. CDR3 nucleotides: TGTGCCAGTAGTATAGCCCCGCTAGCGGGAGTATCGGATGAGCAGTTCTTC. The V gene is TRBV19, the J gene TRBJ2-1, with TRBD2 identical over 10 bases. The CDR3 runs to 17 residues. V lost 1 base and J lost 8; bases outside the gene matches: 11. Germline lookup yields CDR1 LNHDA and CDR2 SQIVND (reference sequence).

The genes are TRBV7-8 and TRBJ2-1; D is possibly TRBD1 (5 bases). This CDR3 spans 15 amino acids. Germline V lookup: CDR1 SGHVS, CDR2 FQNEAQ. Trimming shortened V by 3 bases and J by 5 bases, and 14 bases separated the two germline ends. Here the CDR3 DNA reads TGTGCCAGCAGCTTGACAGATTCTAGAAACAATGAGCAGTTCTTC. This gives the protein CASSLTDSRNNEQFF.

The V and J genes are TRBV7-2 and TRBJ1-6; D is unresolved. The CDR3 consists of 13 residues. Germline CDR1 is SGHTA and CDR2 is FQGNSA. V gave up 8 bases and J gave up 8 bases, with 13 bases separating them. Here the CDR3 DNA reads TGTGCCAGCGGCACGGGTTCGGATTCACCCCTCCACTTT. This sequence encodes CASGTGSDSPLHF.

To note about this clone: The same CDR3 also results from other DNA sequences found in this sample. The chain couples TRBV19 to TRBJ1-2, with TRBD1 as a possible D gene (6 bases). CDR3 length: 12 residues. With 5 bases removed from V and 5 bases from J, the gap between germline ends came to 9 bases. In germline, CDR1 is LNHDA, CDR2 SQIVND (reference sequence). In DNA form, the CDR3 reads TGTGCCAGTAGTCGTCAGGGGTATGGCTACACCTTC. The encoded protein is CASSRQGYGYTF.

The chain couples TRBV5-1 to TRBJ2-5; TRBD1 is a possible D gene (6 bases). Germline lookup yields CDR1 SGHRS and CDR2 YFSETQ. Trimming took 1 base from V and 5 from J, leaving 24 bases between them. This CDR3 has 18 residues. The CDR3 protein is CASSLYWTERMVQETQYF. CDR3 sequence (DNA): TGCGCCAGCAGCTTGTACTGGACAGAGAGGATGGTCCAGGAGACCCAGTACTTC.

This clone was seen a single time. This sequence joins TRBV6-2 or TRBV6-3 and TRBJ1-1, with 8 nucleotides matching TRBD1. The CDR3 runs 15 residues. The V gene end was trimmed by 4 bases and the J gene end by 4 bases; junction bases not matched to a gene: 8. The germline V gene encodes CDR1 MNHEY and CDR2 SVGEGT. The CDR3 spells CASSWAGGWSTEAFF. CDR3 bases: TGTGCCAGCAGTTGGGCAGGGGGCTGGAGCACTGAAGCTTTCTTT.

The table lists this clone with a count of one. CDR3 region: CASSLGVRGPSTDTQYF. CDR3 coding DNA: TGCGCCAGCAGCTTGGGGGTAAGGGGGCCGAGCACAGATACGCAGTATTTT. This rearrangement joins TRBV5-1 to TRBJ2-3, with 7 bases identical to TRBD1. V was pared by 0 bases and J by 0 bases, with 7 bases of the junction left unmatched. The germline V gene has CDR1 SGHRS and CDR2 YFSETQ. CDR3 length equals 17 residues.

V usage is TRBV2 and J usage is TRBJ1-1; 10 bases are shared with TRBD1. The CDR3 loop spans 18 amino acids. CDR1 and CDR2 (germline): SNHLY, FYNNEI. V trimming: 2 bases; J trimming: 0 bases; junction bases outside the gene matches: 9. The CDR3 region has the DNA TGTGCCAGCAGTGAATCAACGGACAGGGGGGTTATGAACACTGAAGCTTTCTTT. Translation gives CASSESTDRGVMNTEAFF.

The genes are TRBV5-1 and TRBJ2-5; TRBD2 agrees at 12 bases. The CDR3 is 15 amino acids. Germline V gene data show CDR1 as SGHRS and CDR2 as YFSETQ. V trimming: 0 bases; J trimming: 5 bases; junction bases outside the gene matches: 2. Written as DNA, the CDR3 is TGCGCCAGCAGCTTGGGAGGGACTAGCGGGGAGACCCAGTACTTC. This translates into CASSLGGTSGETQYF. Full variable domain (remainder filled in from reference TRBV5-1 and TRBJ2-5): KAGVTQTPRYLIKTRGQQVTLSCSPISGHRSVSWYQQTPGQGLQFLFEYFSETQRNKGNFPGRFSGRQFSNSRSEMNVSTLELGDSALYLCASSLGGTSGETQYFGPGTRLLVL.